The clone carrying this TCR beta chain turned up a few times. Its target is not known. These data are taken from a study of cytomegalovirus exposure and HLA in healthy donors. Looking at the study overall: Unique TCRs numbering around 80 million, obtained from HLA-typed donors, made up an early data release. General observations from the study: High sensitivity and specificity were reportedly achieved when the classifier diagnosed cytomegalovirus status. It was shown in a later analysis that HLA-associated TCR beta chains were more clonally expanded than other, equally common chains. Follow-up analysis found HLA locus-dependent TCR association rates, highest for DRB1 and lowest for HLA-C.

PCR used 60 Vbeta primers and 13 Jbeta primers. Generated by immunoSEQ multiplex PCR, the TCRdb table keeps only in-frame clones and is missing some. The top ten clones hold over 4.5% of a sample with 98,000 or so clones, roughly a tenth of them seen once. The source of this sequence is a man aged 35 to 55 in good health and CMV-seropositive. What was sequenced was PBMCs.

CDR3 nucleotide sequence: TGTGCCAGCAGCTTATACGGCGGAGGGGCTGAAGCTTTCTTT. The encoded protein is CASSLYGGGAEAFF. J is TRBJ1-1 and V is TRBV7-2; a possible D gene is TRBD1 (5 bases). Germline V gives CDR1 SGHTA, CDR2 FQGNSA. Trimming left V 2 bases short and J 6 bases short, with 13 bases between. CDR3 length: 14 amino acids. The complete variable domain, with remaining parts taken from reference TRBV7-2 and TRBJ1-1, reads GAGVSQSPSNKVTEKGKDVELRCDPISGHTALYWYRQSLGQGLEFLIYFQGNSAPDKSGLPSDRFSAERTGGSVSTLTIQRTQQEDSAVYLCASSLYGGGAEAFFGQGTRLTVV.